What follows are 20 T cell receptor beta chains derived from one specimen sequenced in a study of radiation and T cells in renal cell carcinoma. Time point specified: blood 2 weeks post-SBRT. Treatment noted: 15 Gy SBRT to primary tumor, nephrectomy 4 weeks later. The table came from immunoSEQ multiplex PCR; TCRdb's copy has only in-frame clones and leaves some out. The sample lists about 150,000 clones, roughly 87% occurring once. Sequencing was performed on blood, taken from a patient whose treatment included radiotherapy and nephrectomy. Receptors originate from a woman aged 50 to 60 with renal cell carcinoma.

The gene calls are TRBV5-5 and TRBJ2-7; D might be TRBD1 or TRBD2, each matching 5 bases. In germline, CDR1 is SGHKS, CDR2 YYEKEE (reference sequence). The CDR3 extends over 15 amino acids. V shed 0 bases and J shed 1 base, with 11 bases lying between them. CDR3 nucleotides: TGTGCCAGCAGCTTGGAGTGGGGACGTTCCTACGAGCAGTACTTC. It specifies CASSLEWGRSYEQYF. Drawing the rest from reference TRBV5-5 and TRBJ2-7, the complete variable domain is DAGVTQSPTHLIKTRGQQVTLRCSPISGHKSVSWYQQVLGQGPQFIFQYYEKEERGRGNFPDRFSARQFPNYSSELNVNALLLGDSALYLCASSLEWGRSYEQYFGPGTRLTVT.

The J gene is TRBJ1-4, the V gene TRBV7-2, with D perhaps matching TRBD1 (5 bases). The germline V gene has CDR1 SGHTA and CDR2 FQGNSA. The length of the CDR3 is 16 residues. V shed 1 base and J shed 5 bases, with 14 bases lying between them. CDR3 loop: CASSLGGRDYNEKLFF. Written as DNA, the CDR3 is TGTGCCAGCAGCTTAGGGGGCCGGGACTACAATGAAAAACTGTTTTTT.

V gene TRBV11-3 combines with J gene TRBJ2-2; 10 bases map to TRBD2. In germline, CDR1 is SGHNT, CDR2 YENEEA. There are 18 residues in the CDR3. The junction had 11 bases not matched to a gene; V was cut back by 1 base and J by 6 bases. This CDR3 is CASSLAPSKRGGPGELFF. In nucleotides, the CDR3 is TGTGCCAGCAGCTTAGCCCCCTCTAAGCGGGGGGGCCCCGGGGAGCTGTTTTTT.

This clone was picked up a small number of times. The chain combines TRBV7-2 with TRBJ2-7; 7 nucleotides align to TRBD1. V trimming: 7 bases; J trimming: 3 bases; junction bases outside the gene matches: 9. Per germline, CDR1 SGHTA and CDR2 FQGNSA. This CDR3 has 14 residues. The DNA of the CDR3 is TGTGCCAGCACGGCCGGGACAGCTGACTACGAGCAGTACTTC. Translated, it gives CASTAGTADYEQYF.

The V gene is TRBV7-8, the J gene TRBJ1-6; D gene uncertain. The CDR3 contains 16 residues. The germline V gene encodes CDR1 SGHVS and CDR2 FQNEAQ. Trimming took off 2 bases at V and 5 bases at J, with 13 bases between the two ends. The CDR3 coding sequence is TGTGCCAGCAGCTTACTTTGGTCCGGGGATAATTCACCCCTCCACTTT. It translates to CASSLLWSGDNSPLHF.

The chain couples TRBV6-6 to TRBJ1-1; 8 nucleotides match TRBD1. V trimming: 6 bases; J trimming: 3 bases; junction bases outside the gene matches: 6. This CDR3 has 14 amino acids. Looked up from germline, CDR1 is MNHNY and CDR2 is SVGAGI (reference sequence). The CDR3 DNA reads as TGTGCCAGCAGGGCCAGGGGGCAAGACACTGAAGCTTTCTTT. Its protein is CASRARGQDTEAFF.

The chain has TRBV11-2 and TRBJ1-1; D unresolved. CDR3 size: 14 residues. The germline gives CDR1 SGHAT, CDR2 FQNNGV. V lost 10 bases and J lost 4, with 19 bases in between. CDR3 bases: TGTGCCACCCGAGGCCCCGCTGGAGGCACTGAAGCTTTCTTT. This gives the protein CATRGPAGGTEAFF.

The V call is TRBV19, the J call TRBJ2-3; 8 nucleotides line up with TRBD1. V lost 8 bases to trimming and J lost 1 base; unmatched junction nucleotides: 2. The germline V gene has CDR1 LNHDA and CDR2 SQIVND (reference sequence). This CDR3 spans 13 amino acids. CDR3 nucleotides: TGTGCCAGTGGGGGACAGGGCACAGATACGCAGTATTTT. Its translation: CASGGQGTDTQYF.

The chain is built from TRBV7-8 and TRBJ2-1; D not resolved. CDR3 length equals 12 residues. Trimming took 5 bases from V and 8 from J, leaving 10 bases between them. Germline loops: CDR1 SGHVS, CDR2 FQNEAQ. Written as DNA, the CDR3 is TGTGCCAGCAGCCCGGACGGTCATGAGCAGTTCTTC. It codes for CASSPDGHEQFF.

V and J are TRBV7-6 and TRBJ2-1, with TRBD2 matching over 14 bases. The CDR3 consists of 15 residues. Germline values: CDR1 SGHVS, CDR2 FNYEAQ. V gave up 5 bases and J gave up 7 bases; unmatched junction bases: 4. CDR3 in amino acids: CASSPRLAGGNEQFF. The CDR3, as DNA: TGTGCCAGCAGCCCCAGACTAGCGGGAGGGAATGAGCAGTTCTTC.

This clone was seen just once. The chain couples TRBV7-3 to TRBJ2-1; 7 bases are a match to TRBD2. The V gene end was trimmed by 2 bases and the J gene end by 4 bases; junction bases not matched to a gene: 5. CDR1 SGHTA and CDR2 FQGTGA come from the germline V gene. The CDR3 is 15 amino acids. The CDR3 DNA follows: TGTGCCAGCAGCTTAGGGCGGGGGTCGTACAATGAGCAGTTCTTC. Translation gives CASSLGRGSYNEQFF. Full variable domain (rest looked up from reference TRBV7-3 and TRBJ2-1): GAGVSQTPSNKVTEKGKYVELRCDPISGHTALYWYRQSLGQGPEFLIYFQGTGAADDSGLPNDRFFAVRPEGSVSTLKIQRTERGDSAVYLCASSLGRGSYNEQFFGPGTRLTVL.

V and J are TRBV6-6 and TRBJ1-5, with TRBD1 matching over 7 bases. This CDR3 region has 16 residues. Unmatched junction bases numbered 6, after V lost 4 bases and J lost 0 bases. Germline V CDR1 and CDR2: MNHNY, SVGAGI (reference sequence). CDR3 coding DNA: TGTGCCAGCAGTTTGGACAGGACCTTTAGCAATCAGCCCCAGCATTTT. Translated: CASSLDRTFSNQPQHF.

The rearrangement links TRBV11-3 to TRBJ1-1; D not certain. This CDR3 region has 13 residues. Germline values: CDR1 SGHNT, CDR2 YENEEA. Trimming removed 5 bases from V and 1 base from J, with 8 bases in between. The CDR3 region has the DNA TGTGCCAGCAGCCCCCGGCAGAACACTGAAGCTTTCTTT. Its translation: CASSPRQNTEAFF. Based on the CDR3 plus reference TRBV11-3 and TRBJ1-1, the full variable domain is EAGVVQSPRYKIIEKKQPVAFWCNPISGHNTLYWYLQNLGQGPELLIRYENEEAVDDSQLPKDRFSAERLKGVDSTLKIQPAELGDSAVYLCASSPRQNTEAFFGQGTRLTVV.

The CDR3 bases are TGTGCCAGCAGTGAGGGCCTAGCGGGGTCCAGGGATACGCAGTATTTT. This translates into CASSEGLAGSRDTQYF. This sequence joins TRBV2 and TRBJ2-3, with 9 bases matching TRBD2. The CDR3 has 16 amino acids. Germline V gives CDR1 SNHLY, CDR2 FYNNEI. J was trimmed by 6 bases and V by 3 bases; bases with no gene match: 10.

The V and J genes are TRBV4-1 and TRBJ2-1; 8 bases agree with TRBD2. CDR3 length: 16 residues. Germline values: CDR1 MGHRA, CDR2 YSYEKL. J lost 3 bases, V lost 1 base, and 5 bases had no gene match. CDR3 protein: CASSQGVTSGYNEQFF. The CDR3 region has the DNA TGCGCCAGCAGCCAAGGGGTCACTAGCGGCTACAATGAGCAGTTCTTC.

The chain employs TRBV11-2 and TRBJ1-1; D call uncertain. CDR1 is SGHAT and CDR2 is FQNNGV in the germline V gene. The ends were cut back, 5 bases at V and 2 bases at J, with 15 bases in the middle. This CDR3 is 15 amino acids long. CDR3 sequence (DNA): TGTGCCAGCAGCCCTCGGGCGGGGATTAACACTGAAGCTTTCTTT. Protein sequence: CASSPRAGINTEAFF.

The rearrangement uses TRBV5-1 and TRBJ1-2; D ambiguous. The CDR3 totals 14 residues. Germline loops: CDR1 SGHRS, CDR2 YFSETQ. Trimming pared 4 bases from V and 2 bases from J, leaving 12 bases between. CDR3 coding DNA: TGCGCCAGCAGCCTGGAGGCCGAGAACTATGGCTACACCTTC. It is translated as CASSLEAENYGYTF.

V usage is TRBV19 and J usage is TRBJ2-3, with 13 bases fitting TRBD2. The trim removed 10 bases at V and 1 base at J, leaving 2 bases unmatched. Germline V lookup: CDR1 LNHDA, CDR2 SQIVND (reference sequence). The CDR3 consists of 14 residues. The CDR3 DNA sequence: TGTGCCACGGGGACTAGCGGGGGCACAGATACGCAGTATTTT. Translating it yields CATGTSGGTDTQYF.

V is TRBV28 and J is TRBJ1-5, with D maybe TRBD1 (5 bases). The CDR3 consists of 13 residues. V dropped 6 bases and J dropped 9 bases, with 15 bases sitting between them. Looked up from germline, CDR1 is MDHEN and CDR2 is SYDVKM. Written as DNA, the CDR3 is TGTGCCAGCAGCCCCCGGCAGGGCGGGCCCCAGCATTTT. It is translated as CASSPRQGGPQHF.

Concerning this clone: The sample has other DNA sequences that encode this CDR3 too. The J gene is TRBJ1-5, the V gene TRBV19; D unclear. Per germline, CDR1 LNHDA and CDR2 SQIVND (reference sequence). V lost 5 bases to trimming and J lost 4 bases, with 9 bases between them. The CDR3 is 13 amino acids. The CDR3 DNA is TGTGCCAGTAGTTACGGGAGAAATCAGCCCCAGCATTTT. The encoded protein is CASSYGRNQPQHF.